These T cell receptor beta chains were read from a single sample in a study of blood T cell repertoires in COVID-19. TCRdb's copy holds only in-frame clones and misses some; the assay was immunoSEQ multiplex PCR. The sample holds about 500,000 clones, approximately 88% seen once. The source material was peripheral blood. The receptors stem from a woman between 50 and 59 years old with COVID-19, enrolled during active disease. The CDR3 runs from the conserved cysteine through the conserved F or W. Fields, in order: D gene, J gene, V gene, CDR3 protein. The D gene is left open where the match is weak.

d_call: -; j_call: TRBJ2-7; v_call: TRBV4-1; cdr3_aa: CASSQGAEQYF
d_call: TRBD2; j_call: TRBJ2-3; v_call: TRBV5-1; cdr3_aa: CASSLGLAESTDTQYF
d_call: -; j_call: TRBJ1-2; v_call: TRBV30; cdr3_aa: CVGTPTNYGYTF
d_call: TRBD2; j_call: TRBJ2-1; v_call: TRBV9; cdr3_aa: CASSVVSSGGAVVNEQFF
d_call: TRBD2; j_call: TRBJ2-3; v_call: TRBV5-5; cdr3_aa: CASSLPLGARGGNSDTQYF
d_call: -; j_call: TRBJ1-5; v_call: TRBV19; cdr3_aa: CASSIASWGPGQPQHF
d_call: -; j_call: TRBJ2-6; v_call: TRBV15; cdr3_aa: CATSLYSGANVLTF
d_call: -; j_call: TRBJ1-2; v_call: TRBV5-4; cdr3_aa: CASSFGQKPYGYTF
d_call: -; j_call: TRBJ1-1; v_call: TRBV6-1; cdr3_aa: CASSVWVRGMNTEAFF
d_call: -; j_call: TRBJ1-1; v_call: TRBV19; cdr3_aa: CASMTGLNTEAFF
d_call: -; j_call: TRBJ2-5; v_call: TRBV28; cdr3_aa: CASSLAGQQETQYF
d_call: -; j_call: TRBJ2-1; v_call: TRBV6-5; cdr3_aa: CASSPAGWYNEQFF
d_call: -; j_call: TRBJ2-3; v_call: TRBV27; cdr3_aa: CASSLSNTQHTQYF
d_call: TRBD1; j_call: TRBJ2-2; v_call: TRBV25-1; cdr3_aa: CASSEYGRGSTGELFF
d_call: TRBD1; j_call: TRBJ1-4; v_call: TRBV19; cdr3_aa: CASSDRVEKLFF
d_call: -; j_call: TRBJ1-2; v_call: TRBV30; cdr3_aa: CAWSPGDYGYTF
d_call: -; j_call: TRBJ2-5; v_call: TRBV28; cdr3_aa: CASSLFRETQYF
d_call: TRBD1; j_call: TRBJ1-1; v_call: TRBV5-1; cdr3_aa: CASSPADRRGDTEAFF
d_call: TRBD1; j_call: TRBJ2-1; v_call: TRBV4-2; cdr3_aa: CASSRGQEVNEQFF
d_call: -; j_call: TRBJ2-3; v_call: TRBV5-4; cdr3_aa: CASSLGQDTQYF
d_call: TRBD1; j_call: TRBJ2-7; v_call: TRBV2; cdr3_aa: CASSSRGTVSTYEQYF
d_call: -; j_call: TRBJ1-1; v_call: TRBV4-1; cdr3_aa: CASSPRGTEAFF
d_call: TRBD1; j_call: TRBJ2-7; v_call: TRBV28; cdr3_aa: CASTTPGQGYEQYF
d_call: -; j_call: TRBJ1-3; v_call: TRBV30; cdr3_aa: CAWSPGAGNTIYF
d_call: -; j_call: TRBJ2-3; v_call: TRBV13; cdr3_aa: CASSSVGLYTDTQYF
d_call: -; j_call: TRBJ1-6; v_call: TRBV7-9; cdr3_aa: CASSLGGALHF
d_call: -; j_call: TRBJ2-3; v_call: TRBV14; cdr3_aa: CASSLVRDTQYF
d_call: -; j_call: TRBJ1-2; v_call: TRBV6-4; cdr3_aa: CARPSRGNYGYTF
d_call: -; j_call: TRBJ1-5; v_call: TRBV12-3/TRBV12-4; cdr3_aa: CASSRGRGQPQHF
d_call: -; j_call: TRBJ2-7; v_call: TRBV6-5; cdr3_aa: CASSYRRGGEQYF
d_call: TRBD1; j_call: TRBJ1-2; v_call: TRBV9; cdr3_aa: CASSVGQGDGGDGYTF
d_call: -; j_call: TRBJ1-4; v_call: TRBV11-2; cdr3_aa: CASSLERSGEKLFF
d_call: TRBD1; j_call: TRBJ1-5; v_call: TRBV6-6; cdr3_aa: CASLTRAGGSDQPQHF
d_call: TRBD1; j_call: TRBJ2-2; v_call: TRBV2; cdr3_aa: CASNPTGVTGELFF